This T cell receptor beta chain was sequenced during a study of T cells after yellow fever vaccination. General study findings and limits: Relatively few clonotypes were ones that appeared in both CD4 and CD8 compartments. In post-booster samples, most primary-vaccination clones reappeared (approximately 97% CD4, approximately 91% CD8).

5'RACE template switching produced TCR cDNA carrying a universal primer site and UMIs. Each CDR3 protein gets one entry after TCRdb re-called the 5' RACE reads with MiXCR. The repertoire holds 300,000 to 400,000 distinct CDR3 sequences, roughly 8% seen once, with roughly 15% in the top ten. For this clonotype: Its target is unknown.

Per the germline V gene, CDR1 is SGHNT and CDR2 is YYREEE (reference sequence). This CDR3 comprises 15 residues. V shed 4 bases and J shed 0 bases, with 11 bases lying between them. Sequences were derived from PBMCs, sampled 35 to 50 days after the first yellow fever vaccination. The chain uses TRBV5-4 and TRBJ1-3; no reliable D call. The TCR was taken from a man in his late teens or twenties who received the YFV17D yellow fever vaccine. Written as DNA, the CDR3 is TGTGCCAGCAGCCCGCGGGGAGACTCTGGAAACACCATATATTTT. Its protein product is CASSPRGDSGNTIYF.